This is a list of T cell receptor beta chains from one sample in a study of shared clonotypes between healthy human individuals. Assay used: immunoSEQ multiplex PCR; TCRdb lists only in-frame clones, some missing. The data show some 790,000 clones, around 77% seen once. Source material: memory CD4+ T cells sorted from blood. All receptors derive from a woman in her thirties in good health. Each CDR3 is given with its conserved first and last residue. A D gene is named only where the DNA matches it firmly. Only some rows state a clone size, as once, few, many or a class for expanded clones.

TRBJ2-6 - TRBD1 TRBV4-1 CASSAPGTGLNVLTF TGCGCCAGCAGCGCCCCCGGGACAGGATTGAACGTCCTGACTTTC
TRBJ2-3 - TRBD2 TRBV11-3 CASSPGLRLAGGNTDTQYF TGTGCCAGCAGCCCAGGTCTGAGACTAGCGGGAGGAAACACAGATACGCAGTATTTT
TRBJ2-7 many - TRBV4-1 CASSQEAAANYEQYF TGCGCCAGCAGCCAAGAAGCGGCCGCCAACTACGAGCAGTACTTC
TRBJ1-5 - TRBD1 TRBV18 CASSPGQGNQPQHF TGTGCCAGCTCACCCGGACAGGGCAATCAGCCCCAGCATTTT
TRBJ2-7 - - TRBV15 CATSRDWDLQYF TGTGCCACCAGCAGAGACTGGGACCTACAGTACTTC
TRBJ2-3 - - TRBV2 CASSELGKLLYF TGTGCCAGCAGTGAATTGGGGAAGCTGTTGTATTTT
TRBJ2-7 few - TRBV6-1 CASRLGGLYEQYF TGTGCCAGCAGACTGGGGGGCCTCTACGAGCAGTACTTC
TRBJ2-3 few - TRBV19 CASSIGTVASDTQYF TGTGCCAGTAGTATAGGGACTGTTGCCTCGGATACGCAGTATTTT
TRBJ2-7 many - TRBV5-1 CASSSTFSYEQYF TGCGCCAGCAGCTCAACCTTCTCCTACGAGCAGTACTTC
TRBJ2-1 - - TRBV7-2 CASSLAPIGGEQFF TGTGCCAGCAGCTTAGCCCCGATTGGAGGTGAGCAGTTCTTC
TRBJ2-7 - TRBD1 TRBV10-3 CAIKASDRGYEQYF TGTGCCATCAAAGCCTCGGACAGGGGCTACGAGCAGTACTTC
TRBJ2-1 few - TRBV5-1 CASSLESSGYNEQFF TGCGCCAGCAGCTTGGAATCCTCCGGGTACAATGAGCAGTTCTTC
TRBJ2-3 once - TRBV4-2 CASSQDTGLDTQYF TGTGCCAGCAGCCAAGATACAGGGCTTGATACGCAGTATTTT
TRBJ1-3 - - TRBV11-2 CASSLARGGVSSGNTIYF TGTGCCAGCAGCTTAGCCCGAGGCGGGGTTAGCTCTGGAAACACCATATATTTT
TRBJ1-1 - - TRBV19 CASSIPFRRDTEAFF TGTGCCAGTAGTATCCCCTTTAGGCGGGACACTGAAGCTTTCTTT
TRBJ2-1 few - TRBV6-8 CASGYQSSYNEQFF TGTGCCAGCGGTTACCAGAGCTCCTACAATGAGCAGTTCTTC
TRBJ1-1 few - TRBV6-1 CASSEPRVQNTEAFF TGTGCCAGCAGTGAACCCCGGGTGCAGAACACTGAAGCTTTCTTT